This note documents a single T cell receptor beta chain sequence. The antigen remains undetermined. TCRdb keeps only in-frame clones here, not all; method: immunoSEQ multiplex PCR. The table records 160,000 or so clones, around 80% of them present only once. This specimen comes from a study of cytotoxic CD8 clonotypes in ibrutinib-treated CLL. Per germline, CDR1 MNHEY and CDR2 SVGAGI. V was clipped by 8 bases and J by 0 bases, with 13 bases between them. The CDR3 contains 14 residues. Study-wide results and limits: Under treatment, the uncommon public clonotypes either contracted or remained stable. Before falling back toward baseline at progression, clonality had risen at the time of ibrutinib response.

Specimen: PBMCs, collected after 24 months of ibrutinib treatment. The receptor was derived from a human donor with chronic lymphocytic leukemia. The chain uses TRBV6-5 and TRBJ1-1; D remains ambiguous. CDR3: CASQAVRMNTEAFF. The CDR3 nucleotides read TGTGCCAGCCAGGCCGTCAGGATGAACACTGAAGCTTTCTTT.